Sequencing of this T cell receptor (beta chain) was carried out in a study of T-cell reconstitution after alpha-beta-depleted transplantation in children. Trimming removed 8 bases at V and 1 base at J, with 11 bases between. The germline CDR1 and CDR2 sequences are SNHLY and FYNNEI. The CDR3 covers 14 residues. Unique molecular identifiers tagged the TCRbeta library. TCRdb ran MiXCR on the PCR reads and lists one entry per CDR3 protein. The table lists approximately 1,000,000 distinct CDR3 sequences, roughly 31% of them singletons. Here the sequenced sample was PBMCs, mostly from graft donor cells, taken 360 days after TCRalphabeta/CD19-depleted stem cell transplant. The TCR originated in a boy in the first two years of life who had a stem cell transplant for SCID, so the T cells may come from the graft donor. This chain links TRBV2 with TRBJ2-2; D might be TRBD1 (5 bases). CDR3 nucleotides: TGTGCCAGCCGCAAGACAGAGAACACCGGGGAGCTGTTTTTT. It specifies CASRKTENTGELFF.